Here is one TCR beta chain with its context. Its antigen remains unknown. The sample originates from a study of T cell responses to AZD1222 COVID-19 vaccine. Broader study findings: Donors were chiefly white British, with a greater number of females, and clonal diversity was perhaps underestimated. Spike-spanning, vaccine-associated CD4 TCRs were dominant at 160-218 and 743-854. It was only six AZD1222 recipients who were seropositive at baseline.

Produced via immunoSEQ multiplex PCR; TCRdb's table is partial and in-frame only. In the table there are 150,000 or so clones, 80% to 95% of which are singletons. Combined were second doses at about 4 or about 12 weeks. The sample in question was peripheral blood, obtained 28 days after the second AZD1222 dose. The TCR sequence derives from an adult who received the AZD1222 COVID-19 vaccine.

The DNA of the CDR3 is TGTGCCAGCAGCCGGATGAGTGAGCAGTTCTTC. Its translation: CASSRMSEQFF. J is TRBJ2-1 and V is TRBV3-1 (or the pseudogene TRBV3-2); D unclear. CDR1 and CDR2 (germline): LGHDT, YNNKEL (reference sequence). This CDR3 has 11 amino acids. Trimming took 4 bases from V and 9 from J, leaving 7 bases between them.